These T cell receptor beta chains were read from a single sample in a study of T cell responses to AZD1222 COVID-19 vaccine. Data came from immunoSEQ multiplex PCR; TCRdb stores just in-frame clones and leaves some out. The repertoire holds about 120,000 clones, with approximately 92% as singletons. Specimen: peripheral blood, collected on day 0 of AZD1222 vaccination. These receptors were obtained from an adult in good health. Each CDR3 is given with its conserved first and last residue. A D gene is named only where the DNA matches it firmly. The listing skips clone size in some rows; elsewhere it reads once, few, many or a size class.

abundance	v_gene	d_gene	j_gene	CDR3aa	CDR3nt
-	TRBV12-5	-	TRBJ1-1	CASGLVLGGMNTEAFF	TGTGCTAGTGGTTTGGTATTGGGGGGGATGAACACTGAAGCTTTCTTT
once	TRBV6-2/TRBV6-3	TRBD2	TRBJ2-1	CASSLTSGRGREQFF	TGTGCCAGCAGCTTAACTAGCGGGAGAGGACGGGAGCAGTTCTTC
-	TRBV7-2	TRBD1	TRBJ1-1	CASSFWDRGVGEAFF	TGTGCCAGCAGCTTCTGGGACAGGGGGGTAGGTGAAGCTTTCTTT
-	TRBV27	-	TRBJ2-2	CASSHGPTRDGELFF	TGTGCCAGCAGTCATGGCCCCACTAGGGACGGGGAGCTGTTTTTT
-	TRBV27	TRBD1	TRBJ1-2	CASSFGGRGYGYTF	TGTGCCAGCAGTTTTGGTGGCAGGGGGTATGGCTACACCTTC
-	TRBV28	-	TRBJ1-3	CASFAIRSGNTIYF	TGTGCCAGCTTTGCCATACGCTCTGGAAACACCATATATTTT
-	TRBV19	-	TRBJ2-2	CASSIRRGVGTGELFF	TGTGCCAGTAGTATACGCAGGGGCGTGGGCACCGGGGAGCTGTTTTTT
-	TRBV19	-	TRBJ1-5	CASSISTVLSPQHF	TGTGCCAGTAGTATCTCGACGGTACTGTCGCCCCAGCATTTT
-	TRBV28	-	TRBJ2-7	CASSPPPQGPISYEQYF	TGTGCCAGCAGTCCCCCCCCGCAGGGCCCTATTAGCTACGAGCAGTACTTC
few	TRBV4-2	-	TRBJ2-7	CASSQEGGWDEQYF	TGTGCCAGCAGCCAAGAAGGGGGATGGGACGAGCAGTACTTC
-	TRBV2	-	TRBJ1-5	CASSERGGYQPQHF	TGTGCCAGCAGTGAAAGGGGAGGGTATCAGCCCCAGCATTTT
-	TRBV29-1	-	TRBJ2-5	CSVGPEETQYF	TGCAGCGTTGGGCCCGAGGAGACCCAGTACTTC
-	TRBV2	-	TRBJ2-2	CASSEQAIRTGELFF	TGTGCCAGCAGTGAACAGGCGATTCGAACCGGGGAGCTGTTTTTT
-	TRBV30	TRBD1	TRBJ2-2	CAWRTGALNTGELFF	TGTGCCTGGAGGACAGGGGCCCTGAACACCGGGGAGCTGTTTTTT
-	TRBV7-9	TRBD2	TRBJ2-1	CASSLWLADYNEQFF	TGTGCCAGCAGCTTATGGCTAGCGGATTACAATGAGCAGTTCTTC
-	TRBV5-6	-	TRBJ1-3	CASSLFGNTIYF	TGTGCCAGCAGCTTATTCGGGAACACCATATATTTT
-	TRBV4-2	TRBD1	TRBJ1-2	CASSQSAGTGGNGYTF	TGTGCCAGCAGCCAATCAGCCGGGACAGGGGGCAATGGCTACACCTTC
-	TRBV28	TRBD1	TRBJ2-3	CASSRDRGSTDTQYF	TGTGCCAGCAGTCGGGACAGGGGGAGCACAGATACGCAGTATTTT
-	TRBV7-9	TRBD1	TRBJ2-7	CASSAPGQKFEYF	TGTGCCAGCAGCGCGCCGGGACAGAAATTTGAGTACTTC
-	TRBV7-2	-	TRBJ2-5	CASSAQETQYF	TGTGCCAGCAGCGCCCAAGAGACCCAGTACTTC
-	TRBV4-2	TRBD1	TRBJ1-2	CASSQGDRAAGYTF	TGTGCCAGCAGCCAAGGGGACAGGGCGGCTGGCTACACCTTC
-	TRBV7-2	-	TRBJ1-2	CASSLAWQGRAGGYTF	TGTGCCAGCAGCTTAGCGTGGCAGGGCAGGGCCGGGGGCTACACCTTC
-	TRBV24-1	TRBD1	TRBJ2-1	CATSVGQGFGNEQFF	TGTGCCACCAGTGTAGGACAGGGGTTTGGCAATGAGCAGTTCTTC
-	TRBV7-9	TRBD1	TRBJ1-2	CASSPGGTGYGPLGYTF	TGTGCCAGCAGCCCGGGGGGGACAGGGTACGGACCTCTAGGCTACACCTTC
-	TRBV7-9	-	TRBJ1-2	CASSHGQYGYTF	TGTGCCAGCAGCCACGGCCAGTATGGCTACACCTTC
-	TRBV28	-	TRBJ1-2	CASISNYGYTF	TGTGCCAGCATCTCTAACTATGGCTACACCTTC
-	TRBV23-1	TRBD1	TRBJ2-2	CASSHYDRDRTTNTGELFF	TGCGCCAGCAGTCACTACGATCGGGACAGGACTACGAACACCGGGGAGCTGTTTTTT
-	TRBV28	-	TRBJ1-6	CASTPTGLYNSPLHF	TGTGCCAGCACGCCAACAGGGCTGTATAATTCACCCCTCCACTTT
-	TRBV30	TRBD1	TRBJ1-1	CAWSVTGVVTEAFF	TGTGCCTGGAGTGTAACAGGGGTGGTCACTGAAGCTTTCTTT
-	TRBV4-1	-	TRBJ1-4	CASSQTPFTGSNEKLFF	TGCGCCAGCAGCCAAACCCCATTCACAGGGTCTAATGAAAAACTGTTTTTT
-	TRBV28	TRBD1	TRBJ2-7	CASSQWTGGAYEQYF	TGTGCCAGCAGCCAGTGGACAGGGGGGGCCTACGAGCAGTACTTC
-	TRBV20-1	-	TRBJ2-1	CSATNEQFF	TGCAGTGCCACCAATGAGCAGTTCTTC
-	TRBV28	-	TRBJ1-3	CASRRGVGSGNTIYF	TGTGCCAGCAGGCGTGGGGTGGGATCTGGAAACACCATATATTTT
-	TRBV6-5	-	TRBJ2-2	CASSYSNTGELFF	TGTGCCAGCAGTTACTCGAACACCGGGGAGCTGTTTTTT
-	TRBV7-9	-	TRBJ1-1	CASSRQENTEAFF	TGTGCCAGCAGCCGTCAGGAGAACACTGAAGCTTTCTTT
-	TRBV3-1/TRBV3-2	-	TRBJ2-4	CASSQDLGVAKNIQYF	TGTGCCAGCAGCCAAGATCTGGGAGTAGCCAAAAACATTCAGTACTTC
few	TRBV9	-	TRBJ1-2	CASSVSGGDYGYTF	TGTGCCAGCAGCGTATCGGGCGGGGACTATGGCTACACCTTC
-	TRBV28	-	TRBJ2-7	CASSIGWHEQYF	TGTGCCAGCAGTATTGGATGGCACGAGCAGTACTTC
-	TRBV7-3	TRBD2	TRBJ2-1	CASSSWTSGYNEQFF	TGTGCCAGCAGCTCCTGGACTAGCGGATACAATGAGCAGTTCTTC
-	TRBV7-2	-	TRBJ1-2	CASSLGNEAAGGYTF	TGTGCCAGCAGCTTGGGGAACGAGGCGGCGGGAGGCTACACCTTC
-	TRBV7-2	TRBD2	TRBJ2-5	CASSLSLAGGLQETQYF	TGTGCCAGCAGCTTGTCTCTAGCGGGGGGTCTACAAGAGACCCAGTACTTC